The sequence of this T cell receptor beta chain was determined in a study of shared clonotypes between healthy human individuals. Recent vaccinations or acute infections were absent in the healthy HIV-negative adult donors. Study-level findings and limits: Sample collection involved blood only; tissue repertoires are likely different.

The CDR3 length is 14 residues. The germline V and J ends were trimmed by 3 bases and 1 base, with 11 bases remaining between them. The V gene's germline CDR1 is SQVTM and CDR2 ANQGSEA. The assay was carried out at the deep level. Produced via immunoSEQ multiplex PCR; TCRdb's table is partial and in-frame only. Found here are millions of clones, 95% of them singletons; the top ten hold 0.13%. In regard to this clone: Its antigen is as yet unknown.

The sample comprised naive CD4+ T cells sorted from blood. Subset: CD45RA+ positively selected. This chain joins TRBV29-1 and TRBJ2-3, with a weak D call TRBD1 (6 bases). The receptor comes from a man between 18 and 35 years old in good health. The CDR3 spells CSVETGAGTDTQYF. CDR3 in DNA: TGCAGCGTTGAGACAGGAGCCGGCACAGATACGCAGTATTTT.